This TCR beta chain originates from a study of shared clonotypes between healthy human individuals. Study overall: Participating donors consisted of two women and three men aged 18 to 49. Every donor yielded three CD4 naive, three CD4 memory, two CD8 naive and one CD8 memory plate. Overall study results and limits: Generation probability values for non-shared clonotypes were lower than those for clonotypes shared by all four donors.

Sequencing used immunoSEQ multiplex PCR; TCRdb keeps in-frame clones, though not all of them. The table includes 1,400,000 or so clones, 98% detected once. In the case of this clone: As yet, its antigen is unknown.

Unmatched junction bases numbered 7, after V lost 9 bases and J lost 3 bases. CDR3 length: 14 residues. From germline, CDR1 is WNHNN and CDR2 SYGVQD (reference sequence). This chain links TRBV10-1 with TRBJ2-3, with 9 bases fitting TRBD1. This clonotype was sampled from a young man in good health. Specimen: naive CD4+ T cells sorted from blood. The subset was: CD45RA+ positively selected. DNA of the CDR3: TGCGCCAGTCAATCCGGGACAGGGACAGATACGCAGTATTTT. It yields the protein CASQSGTGTDTQYF.